Reported below is one TCR beta chain. The sample's treatment: randomized to nivolumab then ipilimumab (arm A) or the reverse (arm B). Sorted cells were live CD3+CD8+, lacking CD19 and CD56, from PBMCs. The entry originates in a study of sequential checkpoint blockade in melanoma. Study summary: Randomization was 1:1 between first-line nivolumab→ipilimumab and ipilimumab→nivolumab.

This table comes from immunoSEQ multiplex PCR, and its TCRdb copy is limited to in-frame clones, with some not included. Of over 8,000 clones in the sample, about 92% are singletons; the top ten hold over 12%. The germline V gene has CDR1 SGHVS and CDR2 FNYEAQ. Trimming took 5 bases from V and 4 from J; bases not matched to a gene: 11. This CDR3 spans 17 amino acids. The material was CD8+ T cells sorted from blood (inferred from file names), obtained from a patient given nivolumab and ipilimumab in sequence. The TCR comes from a human donor with melanoma. The chain recombines TRBV7-6 with TRBJ1-2; 12 nucleotides line up with TRBD1. Written as DNA, the CDR3 is TGTGCCAGCAGCCTAGGTCAGGGACAGGGGGCCATCTATGGCTACACCTTC. It translates to CASSLGQGQGAIYGYTF. The complete variable domain, with remaining parts taken from reference TRBV7-6 and TRBJ1-2, reads GAGVSQSPRYKVTKRGQDVALRCDPISGHVSLYWYRQALGQGPEFLTYFNYEAQQDKSGLPNDRFSAERPEGSISTLTIQRTEQRDSAMYRCASSLGQGQGAIYGYTFGSGTRLTVV.